What follows describes a single TCR beta chain. TCRdb's table, derived via immunoSEQ multiplex PCR, lists solely in-frame clones and lacks some. The table shows 360,000 or so clones, with roughly 89% occurring only once. This sample was taken from a study of blood T cell repertoires in COVID-19. Study-wide background: Donors in the United States, Italy and Spain gave samples during acute or convalescent COVID-19. Sample material is recorded as cDNA or gDNA derived from T cells, B-cell-depleted T cells, or PBMCs.

The CDR3 totals 16 residues. Looked up from germline, CDR1 is SGHNT and CDR2 is YYREEE (reference sequence). Trimming shortened V by 3 bases and J by 10 bases, and 23 bases separated the two germline ends. The specimen sequenced was peripheral blood. This TCR was recovered from a man aged 18 to 29 with active or convalescent COVID-19. This chain uses TRBV5-4 with TRBJ2-1; maybe TRBD2 (6 bases). The CDR3 bases are TGTGCCAGCAGCTCCAACCTAGCGCTCCGAGCCCTCGAGCAGTTCTTC. Translation: CASSSNLALRALEQFF.